The sequence of this T cell receptor (beta chain) was determined in a study of early stage breast cancer tumors. Whole-study results and caveats: Enriched TCRB sequences shared across patients were mostly commonly generated sequences. Compared with adjacent normal breast, tumors showed about 2.5-fold denser, more clonal T cells.

Concerning this clone: As yet, its antigen is unknown.

Here immunoSEQ multiplex PCR was the method, and the copy in TCRdb shows in-frame clones only, minus some. The sample yields fewer than 70,000 clones, approximately 84% seen once. The material sequenced was blood. The receptor was derived from a person in their 40s with breast cancer.

DNA of the CDR3: TGCGCCAGCAGCTTTAGTTATGAGACCCAGTACTTC. Protein: CASSFSYETQYF. The chain combines TRBV5-1 with TRBJ2-5; no definite D call. V was shortened by 2 bases and J by 5 bases, with 7 bases between the two germline ends. Germline assignment: CDR1 SGHRS and CDR2 YFSETQ. The CDR3 length is 12 residues.